The 27 T cell receptor beta chains presented below share a single source sample, sequenced in a study of T cells in Graves' hyperthyroidism and ophthalmopathy. From RNA transcripts, TCR beta CDR3 regions were amplified. The HTBI primer set was used in a first-round RT-PCR of the TCR CDR3. Via MiXCR, TCRdb re-called the multiplex PCR reads, giving one row per CDR3 protein. The table lists about 840,000 distinct CDR3 sequences, about two fifths of them singletons, with 8% to 9% in the top ten. The source material was blood. The receptors here all came from a man in his late teens or twenties with Graves' hyperthyroidism.

This clonotype was recorded many times. J is TRBJ1-1 and V is TRBV12-3 or TRBV12-4; D gene ambiguous. V lost 8 bases to trimming and J lost 4 bases, with 11 bases between them. There are 12 residues in the CDR3. The CDR3 coding sequence is TGTGCCAGCGGACCTATGAGCACTGAAGCTTTCTTT. Its translation is CASGPMSTEAFF.

This clonotype was detected many times. V and J are TRBV7-9 and TRBJ2-7; D is unresolved. The germline V gene has CDR1 SEHNR and CDR2 FQNEAQ (reference sequence). Trimming removed 1 base from V and 6 bases from J, with 7 bases in between. The CDR3 loop spans 12 amino acids. CDR3 nucleotides: TGTGCCAGCAGCTTAGGGGCCGCCGAGCAGTACTTC. Translating gives CASSLGAAEQYF. Based on the CDR3 plus reference TRBV7-9 and TRBJ2-7, the full variable domain is DTGVSQNPRHKITKRGQNVTFRCDPISEHNRLYWYRQTLGQGPEFLTYFQNEAQLEKSRLLSDRFSAERPKGSFSTLEIQRTEQGDSAMYLCASSLGAAEQYFGPGTRLTVT.

The sample holds many counts of this clonotype. Germline and junction disagree at one end, which may indicate a read error. This sequence joins TRBV7-7 and TRBJ1-5, with D possibly being TRBD1 (5 bases). This CDR3 region has 15 residues. The germline V gene encodes CDR1 SSHAT and CDR2 FNYEAQ (reference sequence). The CDR3: CASSLWGEGNQPQHF. The CDR3 coding sequence is TGTGCTAGCAGCTTGTGGGGGGAGGGCAATCAGCCCCAGCATTTT.

A few counts support this clonotype. The CDR3: CSARVVGIPYGYTF. The CDR3 DNA reads TGCAGTGCTAGAGTAGTGGGCATCCCCTATGGCTACACCTTC. This chain links TRBV20-1 with TRBJ1-2; D unclear. Germline V gene data show CDR1 as DFQATT and CDR2 as SNEGSKA (reference sequence). The CDR3 has 14 amino acids. Trimming removed 1 base from V and 4 bases from J, with 13 bases in between.

The chain employs TRBV27 and TRBJ1-1, with D maybe TRBD1 (6 bases). Germline V CDR1 and CDR2: MNHEY, SMNVEV (reference sequence). Trimming pared 6 bases from V and 11 bases from J, leaving 7 bases between. This CDR3 is 9 amino acids long. The CDR3, as DNA: TGTGCCAGCAGAGGGGGGGCTTTCTTT. Its protein product is CASRGGAFF.

Ten or more counts support this clonotype. This rearrangement joins TRBV29-1 to TRBJ1-4; D is ambiguous. V gave up 2 bases and J gave up 3 bases, with 10 bases separating them. From germline, CDR1 is SQVTM and CDR2 ANQGSEA. The CDR3 is made up of 14 amino acids. The CDR3: CSVESGDSNEKLFF. The CDR3 region has the DNA TGCAGCGTTGAAAGTGGCGACTCTAATGAAAAACTGTTTTTT.

The chain links TRBV12-3 or TRBV12-4 to TRBJ2-5; 9 bases fit TRBD1. The ends lost 2 bases at V and 5 bases at J; junction bases unmatched: 9. The CDR3 sequence is 16 residues long. DNA for the CDR3: TGTGCCAGCAGTTTATCCCAGGACAGGGGCTGGGAGACCCAGTACTTC. This sequence encodes CASSLSQDRGWETQYF.

This clonotype was found a few times. The chain employs TRBV7-2 and TRBJ2-7, with a possible D match to TRBD2 (7 bases). Germline V lookup: CDR1 SGHTA, CDR2 FQGNSA. V was clipped by 4 bases and J by 0 bases, with 16 bases between them. The CDR3 consists of 16 residues. The CDR3 bases are TGTGCCAGCAGCTCCAATGGGGGCGGGAGCTCCTACGAGCAGTACTTC. Its protein is CASSSNGGGSSYEQYF. The entire variable domain, with the rest obtained from reference TRBV7-2 and TRBJ2-7, is as follows: GAGVSQSPSNKVTEKGKDVELRCDPISGHTALYWYRQSLGQGLEFLIYFQGNSAPDKSGLPSDRFSAERTGGSVSTLTIQRTQQEDSAVYLCASSSNGGGSSYEQYFGPGTRLTVT.

The genes are TRBV7-8 and TRBJ2-5; 12 bases are shared with TRBD2. Per the germline V gene, CDR1 is SGHVS and CDR2 is FQNEAQ. V gave up 6 bases and J gave up 2 bases; unmatched junction bases: 16. The CDR3 runs 19 residues. For the CDR3, the DNA is TGTGCCAGCAGACCGCGTCCCGGGGCTAGCGGGGGGGAACAAGAGACCCAGTACTTC. Protein product: CASRPRPGASGGEQETQYF.

This clonotype was observed a handful of times. The chain carries TRBV7-2 and TRBJ2-7, with D tentatively TRBD1 or TRBD2 (6 bases each). V lost 3 bases and J lost 2, with 11 bases in between. The V gene's germline CDR1 is SGHTA and CDR2 FQGNSA. The CDR3 is made up of 14 amino acids. For the CDR3, the DNA is TGTGCCAGCAGCTTTGACGGGGGCCCCTACGAGCAGTACTTC. Amino acid sequence: CASSFDGGPYEQYF.

Ten or more counts support this clonotype. V gene TRBV2 combines with J gene TRBJ2-7, with D possibly being TRBD2 (6 bases). V lost 1 base, J lost 5 bases, and 12 bases lay in between. Germline V lookup: CDR1 SNHLY, CDR2 FYNNEI. The CDR3 covers 14 residues. CDR3 region: CASSEVAARDEQYF. The CDR3 DNA sequence: TGTGCCAGCAGTGAAGTAGCGGCTCGGGACGAGCAGTACTTC.

V gene TRBV7-8 combines with J gene TRBJ2-7; D not resolved. The ends were cut back, 1 base at V and 1 base at J, with 11 bases in the middle. The length of the CDR3 is 15 residues. The germline CDR1 and CDR2 sequences are SGHVS and FQNEAQ. The CDR3 here is CASSLESVFSYEQYF. CDR3 coding DNA: TGTGCCAGCAGCTTAGAGTCAGTCTTTTCCTACGAGCAGTACTTC.

The table lists this clonotype with many counts. This chain connects TRBV7-2 to TRBJ2-7, with no clear D. Germline V gene sequence: CDR1 SGHTA, CDR2 FQGNSA. CDR3 length equals 13 residues. V gave up 6 bases and J gave up 3 bases, with 12 bases separating them. The chain's CDR3 is CASSPGWGYEQYF. CDR3 DNA sequence: TGTGCCAGCAGTCCAGGATGGGGCTACGAGCAGTACTTC.

The rearrangement joins TRBV5-5 to TRBJ2-7, with 7 bases aligning to TRBD1. Germline lookup yields CDR1 SGHKS and CDR2 YYEKEE (reference sequence). J lost 3 bases, V lost 3 bases, and 6 bases had no gene match. The CDR3 totals 14 residues. CDR3 coding DNA: TGTGCCAGCAGCTACGGACAGGTTTACTACGAGCAGTACTTC. Its protein is CASSYGQVYYEQYF.

The sample holds many counts of this clonotype. This chain connects TRBV14 to TRBJ1-1; D not certain. Germline V gene lookup returns CDR1 SGHDN and CDR2 FVKESK. V was cut by 2 bases and J by 1 base, with 8 bases left in between. This CDR3 comprises 14 residues. The CDR3 region is CASSQFTANTEAFF. CDR3 coding DNA: TGTGCCAGCAGCCAATTCACGGCGAACACTGAAGCTTTCTTT.

V gene TRBV7-8 combines with J gene TRBJ2-2; tentative D call: TRBD2 (6 bases). The germline CDR1 and CDR2 sequences are SGHVS and FQNEAQ. The CDR3 is 14 residues long. V shed 6 bases and J shed 7 bases, with 15 bases lying between them. The CDR3 region has the DNA TGTGCCAGCAGTCCAATCGGGCGGGGCGGGGAGCTGTTTTTT. Protein: CASSPIGRGGELFF.

The J gene is TRBJ1-1, the V gene TRBV3-1; weak D call: TRBD1 (5 bases). CDR3 length equals 13 residues. Between the trimmed V and J ends, which lost 4 bases and 10 bases, there was a span of 16 bases. The germline V gene encodes CDR1 LGHDT and CDR2 YNNKEL (reference sequence). The CDR3 DNA is TGTGCCAGCAGCCCCGGGACCTCGAGGGGAGCTTTCTTT. Its translation: CASSPGTSRGAFF.

The chain recombines TRBV7-3 with TRBJ2-2; weak D call: TRBD1 (5 bases). V lost 3 bases and J 6 bases, leaving 11 bases between the germline ends. The CDR3 has 14 residues. Germline V gene lookup returns CDR1 SGHTA and CDR2 FQGTGA. The CDR3 DNA sequence: TGTGCCAGCAGCTTTTCCAGGGTCCCCGGGGAGCTGTTTTTT. Its protein product is CASSFSRVPGELFF.

Of note for this clonotype: One end of the junction fails to match germline, which may point to a read error. The rearrangement joins TRBV7-2 to TRBJ2-7; 13 nucleotides match TRBD2. This CDR3 spans 15 amino acids. The germline V gene encodes CDR1 SGHTA and CDR2 FQGNSA. CDR3 sequence reads: CAGSFGLAGDDEQYF. For the CDR3, the DNA is TGTGCCGGCAGCTTCGGACTAGCGGGAGATGACGAGCAGTACTTC.

This clonotype was counted between two and nine times. The gene calls are TRBV7-8 and TRBJ1-5; D is perhaps TRBD1 (5 bases). This CDR3 is 14 amino acids long. V was cut by 6 bases and J by 3 bases, with 12 bases left in between. Germline-derived CDR1 and CDR2 are SGHVS and FQNEAQ. Here the CDR3 reads CASSGLGTNQPQHF. The CDR3 nucleotides read TGTGCCAGCAGTGGTTTAGGGACCAATCAGCCCCAGCATTTT. Full variable domain (remainder filled in from reference TRBV7-8 and TRBJ1-5): GAGVSQSPRYKVAKRGQDVALRCDPISGHVSLFWYQQALGQGPEFLTYFQNEAQLDKSGLPSDRFFAERPEGSVSTLKIQRTQQEDSAVYLCASSGLGTNQPQHFGDGTRLSIL.

This clonotype was picked up a small number of times. The V and J genes are TRBV9 and TRBJ2-7; 11 bases are shared with TRBD2. CDR1 SGDLS and CDR2 YYNGEE come from the germline V gene. The CDR3 has 15 residues. V was pared by 4 bases and J by 5 bases, with 8 bases of the junction left unmatched. CDR3 nucleotide sequence: TGTGCCAGCAGCCCCCGACTAGCGGGGAACAACGAGCAGTACTTC. Amino acids: CASSPRLAGNNEQYF.

In this sample, this clonotype turned up many times. The genes are TRBV20-1 and TRBJ1-1; D is uncertain. The germline CDR1 and CDR2 sequences are DFQATT and SNEGSKA (reference sequence). V lost 4 bases and J 2 bases, leaving 5 bases between the germline ends. This CDR3 spans 11 amino acids. CDR3 loop: CSATDNTEAFF. CDR3 nucleotides: TGCAGTGCTACCGATAACACTGAAGCTTTCTTT.

Note on this clonotype: At one of its ends the junction is not consistent with the germline gene, which may arise from a read error. This chain's CDR3 is CASSLGGQPQEAQYF. The CDR3 region has the DNA TGTGCCAGCAGCTTAGGAGGACAACCACAAGAGGCCCAGTACTTC. The rearrangement joins TRBV7-2 to TRBJ2-5; tentative D call: TRBD1 (5 bases). Germline CDR1 is SGHTA and CDR2 is FQGNSA. The CDR3 spans 15 residues.

The chain combines TRBV7-8 with TRBJ2-7; 7 positions agree with TRBD2. CDR3 length: 16 amino acids. V trimming: 4 bases; J trimming: 3 bases; junction bases outside the gene matches: 12. The germline CDR1 and CDR2 sequences are SGHVS and FQNEAQ. In DNA, the CDR3 is TGTGCCAGCAGCTCCGAGCGGGGCGGGCCCTACTACGAGCAGTACTTC. Protein: CASSSERGGPYYEQYF.

V usage is TRBV20-1 and J usage is TRBJ2-5, with D possibly TRBD1 on 6 matching bases. Germline-derived CDR1 and CDR2 are DFQATT and SNEGSKA (reference sequence). The V end lost 5 bases, the J end lost 0 bases, and 22 bases lay between the germline ends. The CDR3 loop spans 17 amino acids. The CDR3 sequence is CSALSQGRGANQETQYF. In DNA form, the CDR3 reads TGCAGTGCTCTATCACAGGGACGTGGGGCCAACCAAGAGACCCAGTACTTC.

This clonotype occurred a few times. The gene calls are TRBV7-9 and TRBJ2-2; 8 bases are shared with TRBD1. Trimming took 6 bases from V and 2 from J; bases not matched to a gene: 8. CDR3 length: 16 residues. Per the germline V gene, CDR1 is SEHNR and CDR2 is FQNEAQ (reference sequence). This CDR3 is CASRSDRGTNTGELFF. Here the CDR3 DNA reads TGTGCCAGCAGGTCCGACAGGGGAACTAACACCGGGGAGCTGTTTTTT.

This clonotype was picked up many times. The J gene is TRBJ1-6, the V gene TRBV10-3; no clear D gene. Per the germline V gene, CDR1 is ENHRY and CDR2 is SYGVKD. V was clipped by 11 bases and J by 7 bases, with 18 bases between them. CDR3 length: 14 residues. CDR3 DNA: TGTGCCTCTTGGGCTCAAGTGGGGAATTCACCCCTCCACTTT. It encodes CASWAQVGNSPLHF.